This is a list of T cell receptor beta chains from one sample in a study of cytomegalovirus exposure and HLA in healthy donors. Produced via immunoSEQ multiplex PCR; TCRdb's table is partial and in-frame only. The table includes some 130,000 clones, around 77% detected once. The source material was PBMCs. The receptor set was obtained from a male donor in good health and CMV-seropositive. The CDR3 runs from the conserved cysteine through the conserved F or W. Each record gives: D gene, V gene, J gene, clone size, CDR3 length, CDR3 DNA, CDR3 protein. The D gene is left open where the match is weak. The size field is filled for only some rows; it gives once, few, many or a size class.

TRBD1	TRBV19	TRBJ1-1	.	15	TGTGCCAGTAGCTCAACTACGACAGGGAAGACTGAAGCTTTCTTT	CASSSTTTGKTEAFF
TRBD1	TRBV28	TRBJ2-7	.	14	TGTGCCAGCAGTTCGACAGGGGGTGAATACGAGCAGTACTTC	CASSSTGGEYEQYF
.	TRBV20-1	TRBJ2-5	.	10	TGCAGTGCCTTAAGGGGGACCCAGTACTTC	CSALRGTQYF
TRBD1	TRBV10-3	TRBJ1-2	.	14	TGTGCCACCCTTAGTAGCGGGACAGGGGATGGCTACACCTTC	CATLSSGTGDGYTF
TRBD1	TRBV6-6	TRBJ1-5	.	14	TGTGCCAGCAGTTACTCCCAGGGGGATCAGCCCCAGCATTTT	CASSYSQGDQPQHF
.	TRBV27	TRBJ2-7	.	14	TGTGCCAGCAGTTCTCATCTTCAGGGGGGCGAGCAGTACTTC	CASSSHLQGGEQYF
.	TRBV19	TRBJ1-1	.	12	TGTGCCAGTCGACAGGCCCCTGGGGTGGCTTTCTTT	CASRQAPGVAFF
TRBD1	TRBV7-9	TRBJ2-7	.	14	TGTGCCAGCAGCACTTTGGACAGGGCCTACGAGCAGTACTTC	CASSTLDRAYEQYF
.	TRBV28	TRBJ2-2	.	15	TGTGCCAGCAGTTCATGGCTGGAGGCCACCGGGGAGCTGTTTTTT	CASSSWLEATGELFF
TRBD1	TRBV6-4	TRBJ1-2	few	15	TGTGCCAGCAGAGCCGGGACAGGGAGTACTGGTGGCTACACCTTC	CASRAGTGSTGGYTF
.	TRBV7-2	TRBJ2-5	.	15	TGTGCCAGCAGCTTAAATAAGGGCAGGGGAGAGACCCAGTACTTC	CASSLNKGRGETQYF
.	TRBV4-1	TRBJ2-5	.	15	TGCGCCAGCAGCCAAGAGTCAGGGTCACAAGAGACCCAGTACTTC	CASSQESGSQETQYF
TRBD1	TRBV5-1	TRBJ2-2	.	15	TGCGCCAGCAGCTTGGACAGGGGGGTCACCGGGGAGCTGTTTTTT	CASSLDRGVTGELFF
TRBD1	TRBV6-5	TRBJ1-2	.	16	TGTGCCAGCAGTTACACCCAGGACAGGGGGCGCTATGGCTACACCTTC	CASSYTQDRGRYGYTF
.	TRBV23-1	TRBJ2-2	.	16	TGCGCCAGCAGTCAATCGCGGGGAAGAGGGGCCGGGGAGCTGTTTTTT	CASSQSRGRGAGELFF
TRBD1	TRBV5-1	TRBJ2-5	.	15	TGCGCCAGCAGCCAAGACAGGGGGAGGGTGGAGACCCAGTACTTC	CASSQDRGRVETQYF
TRBD2	TRBV6-5	TRBJ2-2	.	16	TGTGCCAGCAGTTACGGGAGGGCCCTCGTCACCGGGGAGCTGTTTTTT	CASSYGRALVTGELFF
.	TRBV28	TRBJ1-5	.	15	TGTGCCAGCATCTTTAGTCCCGGGATCGGCCAGCCCCAGCATTTT	CASIFSPGIGQPQHF
.	TRBV5-1	TRBJ2-7	.	14	TGCGCCAGCAGAGGTAGCGGAGCAGCCTACGAGCAGTACTTC	CASRGSGAAYEQYF
TRBD2	TRBV11-3	TRBJ2-3	.	17	TGTGCCAGCAGCTCGCACAGAGCGGGAGGTGCCCCAGATACGCAGTATTTT	CASSSHRAGGAPDTQYF
.	TRBV4-1	TRBJ2-1	.	16	TGCGCCAGCAGCCAAGATACGCGGGACTCCTACAATGAGCAGTTCTTC	CASSQDTRDSYNEQFF
.	TRBV7-9	TRBJ1-1	.	11	TGTTCCAGCAGCTTATCCTCCGAAGCTTTCTTT	CSSSLSSEAFF
.	TRBV7-9	TRBJ2-3	.	18	TGTTCCAGCAGCTTAGGAACGGCGGGAAGGGGACGCACAGATACGCAGTATTTT	CSSSLGTAGRGRTDTQYF
TRBD2	TRBV5-1	TRBJ2-5	.	15	TGCGCCAGCAGCTTGGATACAGCGGGAGTCGAGACCCAGTACTTC	CASSLDTAGVETQYF
.	TRBV10-3	TRBJ1-6	few	18	TGTGCCATCAGTGAGTTTGGGGGGTCGGGCTCCTATAATTCACCCCTCCACTTT	CAISEFGGSGSYNSPLHF
TRBD2	TRBV11-2	TRBJ2-7	.	15	TGTGCCAGCAGTTTTAGCGGGAGACGACCCTACGAGCAGTACTTC	CASSFSGRRPYEQYF
TRBD1	TRBV28	TRBJ1-1	.	15	TGTGCCAGCATCTCCTGGACAGGACGGAACACTGAAGCTTTCTTT	CASISWTGRNTEAFF
TRBD2	TRBV4-1	TRBJ2-1	once	16	TGCGCCAGCAGCCAAGATGGGACTAACAATCACAATGAGCAGTTCTTC	CASSQDGTNNHNEQFF
.	TRBV6-6	TRBJ2-7	.	16	TGTGCCAGCAGTTACTCGTCCATGCTGTCGATCTACGAGCAGTACTTC	CASSYSSMLSIYEQYF
TRBD1	TRBV6-5	TRBJ2-5	.	14	TGTGCCAGCAGGAAAACAGGGGTCCAAGAGACCCAGTACTTC	CASRKTGVQETQYF
TRBD1	TRBV18	TRBJ2-7	.	13	TGTGCCAGCTCAACAGAAGACAGGGACGAGCAGTACTTC	CASSTEDRDEQYF
TRBD1	TRBV11-2	TRBJ1-1	once	17	TGTGCCAGCAGCCCTACCCCCGGGACAGGGAAGAACACTGAAGCTTTCTTT	CASSPTPGTGKNTEAFF
.	TRBV11-1	TRBJ2-7	.	13	TGTGCCAGCAGCCCCGACAGGTCCTACGAGCAGTACTTC	CASSPDRSYEQYF
TRBD2	TRBV10-3	TRBJ2-7	.	16	TGTGCCATCAGTGAGAAAAGTAGCGGGACTACCTACGAGCAGTACTTC	CAISEKSSGTTYEQYF
.	TRBV2	TRBJ2-7	.	14	TGTGCCAGCAGCGTGACAGGAATTGCCTACGAGCAGTACTTC	CASSVTGIAYEQYF
.	TRBV4-1	TRBJ2-3	.	14	TGCGCCAGCAGCCAAGCCGAGGGCACAGATACGCAGTATTTT	CASSQAEGTDTQYF
TRBD2	TRBV18	TRBJ2-1	.	14	TGTGCCAGCTCCGGGACTAGCGGGGACAATGAGCAGTTCTTC	CASSGTSGDNEQFF
TRBD2	TRBV5-6	TRBJ2-7	once	16	TGTGCCAGCAGCGCCCTAGCGGGGGGCACTAGTTACGAGCAGTACTTC	CASSALAGGTSYEQYF
.	TRBV4-2	TRBJ1-1	.	14	TGTGCCAGCAGCCAAGAAGCCATGAACACTGAAGCTTTCTTT	CASSQEAMNTEAFF
TRBD1	TRBV27	TRBJ2-1	.	15	TGTGCCAGCAGTTACGGGACAGGGGACGTGAATGAGCAGTTCTTC	CASSYGTGDVNEQFF
TRBD2	TRBV19	TRBJ2-5	.	17	TGTGCCAGTAGTATCGTTAGACTAGCGGGAACCCAAGAGACCCAGTACTTC	CASSIVRLAGTQETQYF
.	TRBV6-6	TRBJ2-3	.	15	TGTGCCAGCACTCCTCCGCGCGGTAGCACAGATACGCAGTATTTT	CASTPPRGSTDTQYF
.	TRBV6-5	TRBJ1-1	.	15	TGTGCCAGCAGTTACTTTGGGGGGATCAACACTGAAGCTTTCTTT	CASSYFGGINTEAFF
TRBD1	TRBV19	TRBJ2-2	.	16	TGTGCCAGTAGTATATCTACAGGGGGCCACACCGGGGAGCTGTTTTTT	CASSISTGGHTGELFF
TRBD2	TRBV18	TRBJ2-7	few	14	TGTGCCAGCTCACCTCGGGAGGTCAGCTACGAGCAGTACTTC	CASSPREVSYEQYF
TRBD1	TRBV18	TRBJ2-7	once	15	TGTGCCAGCTCACCCCGGGACAGGGGACCCTACGAGCAGTACTTC	CASSPRDRGPYEQYF
TRBD1	TRBV15	TRBJ1-2	.	15	TGTGCCACCAGCAGAGATGCCGACAGGGACCATGGCTACACCTTC	CATSRDADRDHGYTF